The next 12 T cell receptor beta chains were all read from a single sample in a study of post-analysis software for immune sequencing data. The study's findings and limits: When patients were compared with controls, 4 or 5 TRBV segments were more frequent, TRBV5-6, TRBV5-1 and TRBV20-1 among them.

Their recognized antigens are unknown. Libraries were made from TCR beta cDNA, and they carried unique molecular identifiers. TCRdb fed the PCR reads into MiXCR, producing one record per CDR3 protein. The sample holds roughly 580,000 distinct CDR3 sequences, around 47% seen once. Sequencing input: blood. The origin of the receptors is a girl aged 5-17 years with multiple sclerosis.

This clonotype was detected only a few times. V gene TRBV20-1 combines with J gene TRBJ2-3; 7 nucleotides line up with TRBD2. There are 15 residues in the CDR3. J lost 2 bases, V lost 6 bases, and 11 bases had no gene match. Germline V gene data show CDR1 as DFQATT and CDR2 as SNEGSKA (reference sequence). DNA for the CDR3: TGCAGTGCCCCCGTGGCGGGGGAGACCACAGATACGCAGTATTTT. As protein: CSAPVAGETTDTQYF.

J is TRBJ1-2 and V is TRBV15, with D maybe TRBD1 (6 bases). Germline V gene lookup returns CDR1 LNHNV and CDR2 YYDKDF (reference sequence). The CDR3 is 16 amino acids. Trimming removed 5 bases at V and 4 bases at J, with 20 bases between. CDR3 sequence: CATSSRGGPLLYGYTF. In DNA, the CDR3 is TGTGCCACCAGCTCCCGAGGGGGGCCCCTCCTCTATGGCTACACCTTC.

This chain joins TRBV9 and TRBJ2-4; 9 bases align to TRBD1. CDR3 length: 13 amino acids. CDR1 SGDLS and CDR2 YYNGEE come from the germline V gene. V was clipped by 5 bases and J by 5 bases; unmatched bases: 2. The DNA for the CDR3 is TGTGCCAGCAGTAGGACAGGGGAAAACATTCAGTACTTC. Translating it yields CASSRTGENIQYF. The whole variable domain, filled in from reference TRBV9 and TRBJ2-4, reads DSGVTQTPKHLITATGQRVTLRCSPRSGDLSVYWYQQSLDQGLQFLIQYYNGEERAKGNILERFSAQQFPDLHSELNLSSLELGDSALYFCASSRTGENIQYFGAGTRLSVL.

V usage is TRBV12-1 and J usage is TRBJ2-1; the table's D call, TRBD1, has no DNA check behind it. TRBV12-1 is an annotated pseudogene. The CDR3 is 19 residues long. The CDR3 DNA follows: TGTGCCAGCAGCTTGGGGAACAAAACAGGGAAGAGCTCCTACAATGAGCAGTTCTTC. The encoded protein is CASSLGNKTGKSSYNEQFF.

The chain employs TRBV7-2 and TRBJ2-4; TRBD1 agrees at 7 bases. There are 14 residues in the CDR3. The ends lost 1 base at V and 13 bases at J; junction bases unmatched: 10. Germline V gives CDR1 SGHTA, CDR2 FQGNSA. The CDR3 DNA reads TGTGCCAGCAGCTTAGATAGGACAGGCTCTAAGCAGTACTTC. Translation: CASSLDRTGSKQYF.

In its sample, this clonotype was seen a few times. The chain employs TRBV20-1 and TRBJ2-5, with 10 bases lining up with TRBD2. The CDR3 is 16 amino acids. Germline lookup yields CDR1 DFQATT and CDR2 SNEGSKA (reference sequence). Unmatched junction bases numbered 5, after V lost 1 base and J lost 0 bases. The CDR3 loop reads CSARGLAGVNQETQYF. CDR3 in DNA: TGCAGTGCTAGAGGGCTAGCGGGGGTAAACCAAGAGACCCAGTACTTC.

The chain combines TRBV12-5 with TRBJ2-5, with 9 bases aligning to TRBD2. Germline-derived CDR1 and CDR2 are LGHNT and FRNRAP. This CDR3 has 17 residues. The ends lost 3 bases at V and 0 bases at J; junction bases unmatched: 8. CDR3 region: CASGFQTSGGNQETQYF. CDR3 sequence (DNA): TGTGCTAGTGGTTTCCAAACGAGCGGGGGGAACCAAGAGACCCAGTACTTC.

V usage is TRBV5-5 and J usage is TRBJ2-3; D is ambiguous. Trimming stripped 0 bases from V and 1 base from J, with 9 bases between. This CDR3 region has 15 residues. Germline V gene data show CDR1 as SGHKS and CDR2 as YYEKEE (reference sequence). For the CDR3, the DNA is TGTGCCAGCAGCTTGGACCACGGAGGCACAGATACGCAGTATTTT. Encoded protein: CASSLDHGGTDTQYF.

The chain joins TRBV20-1 to TRBJ2-1; 8 positions agree with TRBD2. Germline-derived CDR1 and CDR2 are DFQATT and SNEGSKA (reference sequence). V was clipped by 3 bases and J by 7 bases; unmatched bases: 11. The CDR3 loop spans 15 amino acids. For the CDR3, the DNA is TGCAGTGCTAGCGCGGCTAGCGGGTGGGGGAATGAGCAGTTCTTC. This sequence encodes CSASAASGWGNEQFF.

In this sample, this clonotype turned up many times. The chain employs TRBV9 and TRBJ2-5; a possible D gene is TRBD1 (6 bases). The CDR3 totals 13 residues. V gave up 3 bases and J gave up 2 bases, with 8 bases separating them. Looked up from germline, CDR1 is SGDLS and CDR2 is YYNGEE. CDR3: CASSATGQETQYF. CDR3 DNA sequence: TGTGCCAGCAGCGCGACAGGTCAAGAGACCCAGTACTTC.

This clonotype was counted a few times. The CDR3 is CSARVVRGTYNEQFF. CDR3 bases: TGCAGTGCTAGAGTTGTAAGAGGGACCTACAATGAGCAGTTCTTC. The chain uses TRBV20-1 and TRBJ2-1, with D possibly being TRBD2 (5 bases). Trimming took off 1 base at V and 2 bases at J, with 12 bases between the two ends. CDR1 is DFQATT and CDR2 is SNEGSKA in the germline V gene (reference sequence). This CDR3 is 15 amino acids long.

Only a few counts were recorded for this clonotype. The chain is built from TRBV7-2 and TRBJ2-7, with TRBD2 identical over 7 bases. The CDR3 sequence is 14 residues long. Germline V gives CDR1 SGHTA, CDR2 FQGNSA. V was pared by 8 bases and J by 0 bases, with 7 bases of the junction left unmatched. This chain's CDR3 is CASRLADLSYEQYF. Written as DNA, the CDR3 is TGTGCCAGCCGGCTAGCGGACCTCTCCTACGAGCAGTACTTC.